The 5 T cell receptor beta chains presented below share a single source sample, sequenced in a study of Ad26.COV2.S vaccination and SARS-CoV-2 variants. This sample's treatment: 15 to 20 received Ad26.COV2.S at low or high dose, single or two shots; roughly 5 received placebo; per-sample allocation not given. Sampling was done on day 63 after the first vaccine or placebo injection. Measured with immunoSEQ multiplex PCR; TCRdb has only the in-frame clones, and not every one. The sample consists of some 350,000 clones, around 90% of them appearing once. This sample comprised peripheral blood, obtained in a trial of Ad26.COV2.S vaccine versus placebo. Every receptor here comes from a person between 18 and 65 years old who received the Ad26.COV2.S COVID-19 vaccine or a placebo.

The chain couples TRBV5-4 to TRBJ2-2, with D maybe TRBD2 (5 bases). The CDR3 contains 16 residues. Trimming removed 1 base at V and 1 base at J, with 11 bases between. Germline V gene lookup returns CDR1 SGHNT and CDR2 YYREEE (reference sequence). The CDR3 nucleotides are TGTGCCAGCAGCTTGTTGTCCGGGAAGAACACCGGGGAGCTGTTTTTT. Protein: CASSLLSGKNTGELFF.

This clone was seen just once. The DNA of the CDR3 is TGTGCCAGCAGCCCCGGGATTCCACATCATAGCAATCAGCCCCAGCATTTT. The encoded protein is CASSPGIPHHSNQPQHF. The V and J genes are TRBV7-2 and TRBJ1-5; D is unclear. The CDR3 is made up of 17 amino acids. Germline CDR1 reads SGHTA; CDR2 reads FQGNSA. The ends were cut back, 5 bases at V and 0 bases at J, with 17 bases in the middle.

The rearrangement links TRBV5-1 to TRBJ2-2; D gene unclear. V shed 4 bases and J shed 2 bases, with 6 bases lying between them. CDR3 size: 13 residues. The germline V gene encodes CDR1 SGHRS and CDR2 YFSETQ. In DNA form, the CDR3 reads TGCGCCAGCAGCGAACGTAACACCGGGGAGCTGTTTTTT. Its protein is CASSERNTGELFF.

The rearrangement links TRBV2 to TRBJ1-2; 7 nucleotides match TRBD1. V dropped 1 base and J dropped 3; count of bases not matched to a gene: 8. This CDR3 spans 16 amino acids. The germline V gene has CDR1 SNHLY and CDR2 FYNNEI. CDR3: CASSEDETGFDYGYTF. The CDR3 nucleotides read TGTGCCAGCAGTGAAGACGAGACAGGGTTCGACTATGGCTACACCTTC.

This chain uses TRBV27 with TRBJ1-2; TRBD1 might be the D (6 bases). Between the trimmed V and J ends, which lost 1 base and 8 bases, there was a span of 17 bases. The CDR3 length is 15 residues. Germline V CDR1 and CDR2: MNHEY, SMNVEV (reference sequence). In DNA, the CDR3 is TGTGCCAGCAGTTTATTGGCAGGGGTTTCTAGCGGCTACACCTTC. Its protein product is CASSLLAGVSSGYTF.